The rows below give T cell receptor beta chains drawn from one sample of a study of cytomegalovirus exposure and HLA in healthy donors. The method was immunoSEQ multiplex PCR; TCRdb's version includes in-frame clones alone and lacks a portion of them. The sample lists some 200,000 clones; 70% to 80% were seen once. The sample comprised PBMCs. All receptors come from a woman aged 60-75 years in good health and CMV-seropositive. CDR3s include the opening cysteine and the closing phenylalanine or tryptophan. A D gene is named only where the DNA matches it firmly. Clone size is not always given. Where it is, it says once, few, many or a class for expanded clones.

d_call	v_call	j_call	clone_size	cdr3_aa	cdr3_nt
NA	TRBV5-4	TRBJ2-3	NA	CASSLVMGAADTQYF	TGTGCCAGCAGCTTGGTCATGGGGGCCGCAGATACGCAGTATTTT
NA	TRBV7-9	TRBJ2-5	NA	CASSQGAGTLYQETQYF	TGTGCCAGCAGCCAAGGGGCGGGGACCTTATACCAAGAGACCCAGTACTTC
TRBD1	TRBV7-2	TRBJ2-7	once	CASSPQGDEQYF	TGTGCCAGCAGCCCCCAGGGGGACGAGCAGTACTTC
TRBD2	TRBV11-2	TRBJ2-7	NA	CASSLVGSGGYIEQYF	TGTGCCAGCAGCTTAGTTGGTAGCGGGGGATACATCGAGCAGTACTTC
TRBD2	TRBV5-6	TRBJ2-7	NA	CASSGTSGSISYEQYF	TGTGCCAGCAGCGGGACTAGCGGGAGTATCTCCTACGAGCAGTACTTC
NA	TRBV5-5	TRBJ1-1	NA	CASSLMAANTEAFF	TGTGCCAGCAGCCTGATGGCGGCGAACACTGAAGCTTTCTTT
TRBD1	TRBV6-1	TRBJ2-5	NA	CASSEGQGDRKTQYF	TGTGCCAGCAGTGAAGGTCAGGGGGACCGAAAGACCCAGTACTTC
TRBD1	TRBV6-5	TRBJ2-5	NA	CASRNRGVGRETQYF	TGTGCCAGCAGGAACAGGGGCGTCGGTAGAGAGACCCAGTACTTC
NA	TRBV7-9	TRBJ2-7	few	CASSLGASEQYF	TGTGCCAGCAGCTTAGGAGCCTCCGAGCAGTACTTC
NA	TRBV5-1	TRBJ1-4	NA	CASSFGGLEKLFF	TGCGCCAGCAGCTTCGGGGGGCTCGAAAAACTGTTTTTT
TRBD2	TRBV19	TRBJ2-5	NA	CASSMGLAGGHETQYF	TGTGCCAGTAGTATGGGACTAGCGGGGGGGCACGAGACCCAGTACTTC
TRBD2	TRBV7-9	TRBJ2-2	NA	CASSRILAGGLLAGELFF	TGTGCCAGCAGCCGGATACTAGCGGGAGGGCTTTTGGCCGGGGAGCTGTTTTTT
NA	TRBV6-5	TRBJ2-4	NA	CASSYRQGSKNIQYF	TGTGCCAGCAGTTATAGGCAGGGGAGCAAAAACATTCAGTACTTC
NA	TRBV5-6	TRBJ2-7	NA	CASSPNRVGYEQYF	TGTGCCAGCAGCCCCAACAGGGTTGGTTACGAGCAGTACTTC
NA	TRBV7-7	TRBJ2-2	few	CASSLSVPSVAGELFF	TGTGCCAGCAGCTTGTCTGTACCGTCGGTAGCCGGGGAGCTGTTTTTT
NA	TRBV6-4	TRBJ2-1	NA	CASGPGTGYNEQFF	TGTGCCAGCGGGCCCGGTACCGGTTACAATGAGCAGTTCTTC
TRBD1	TRBV6-1	TRBJ1-5	NA	CASTGQGAFQPQHF	TGTGCCAGCACGGGCCAGGGGGCGTTTCAGCCCCAGCATTTT
TRBD1	TRBV4-1	TRBJ2-1	NA	CASSQDSSRQGLYNEQFF	TGCGCCAGCAGCCAAGACTCCTCGCGACAGGGATTATACAATGAGCAGTTCTTC
NA	TRBV23-1	TRBJ1-1	NA	CASSHPPQREGWTEAFF	TGCGCCAGCAGTCACCCACCCCAGAGGGAGGGATGGACTGAAGCTTTCTTT
NA	TRBV5-4	TRBJ2-2	NA	CASSLAGAVTGELFF	TGTGCCAGCAGCTTGGCAGGGGCAGTCACCGGGGAGCTGTTTTTT
TRBD2	TRBV7-8	TRBJ2-1	NA	CASKTGLEYNEQFF	TGTGCCAGCAAAACGGGACTAGAATACAATGAGCAGTTCTTC
TRBD2	TRBV30	TRBJ2-3	few	CAWREASGGHGDTQYF	TGTGCCTGGAGGGAGGCTAGCGGGGGACACGGGGATACGCAGTATTTT
NA	TRBV5-1	TRBJ2-1	NA	CASSFDSSDSYNEQFF	TGCGCCAGCAGCTTTGACTCCTCGGACTCCTACAATGAGCAGTTCTTC
NA	TRBV29-1	TRBJ2-5	NA	CSVDRGGLETQYF	TGCAGCGTTGATCGGGGAGGCCTGGAGACCCAGTACTTC
NA	TRBV5-1	TRBJ2-3	NA	CASSLGRSTDTQYF	TGCGCCAGCAGCTTGGGGAGAAGCACAGATACGCAGTATTTT
TRBD1	TRBV19	TRBJ1-1	NA	CASRRTGAGETIEAFF	TGTGCCAGTAGGCGGACAGGTGCAGGTGAGACGATTGAAGCTTTCTTT
NA	TRBV21-1	TRBJ2-1	NA	CASSLRLAGGLNEQFF	TGTGCCAGCAGCCTCCGACTAGCGGGGGGCCTTAATGAGCAGTTCTTC
NA	TRBV2	TRBJ1-5	NA	CASSEGRVGPQHF	TGTGCCAGCAGTGAGGGCAGGGTCGGACCCCAGCATTTT
NA	TRBV6-5	TRBJ1-2	few	CASSYKGPFNYGYTF	TGTGCCAGCAGTTACAAGGGGCCGTTTAACTATGGCTACACCTTC
NA	TRBV5-4	TRBJ2-7	NA	CASSWGHGPYEQYF	TGTGCCAGCAGCTGGGGGCACGGGCCTTACGAGCAGTACTTC
TRBD1	TRBV5-1	TRBJ2-7	NA	CASSWGTAYEQYF	TGCGCCAGCAGCTGGGGGACAGCCTACGAGCAGTACTTC
NA	TRBV9	TRBJ1-1	few	CASSPGSNTEAFF	TGTGCCAGCAGCCCCGGTTCGAACACTGAAGCTTTCTTT
NA	TRBV9	TRBJ2-1	NA	CASSVAGNNEQFF	TGTGCCAGCAGCGTAGCCGGTAACAATGAGCAGTTCTTC
TRBD2	TRBV7-6	TRBJ2-3	NA	CASSLQRGGTDTQYF	TGTGCCAGCAGCTTACAGCGGGGGGGCACAGATACGCAGTATTTT
NA	TRBV30	TRBJ2-1	few	CAWNLGGDSPGEQFF	TGTGCCTGGAACCTTGGCGGCGACTCCCCGGGTGAGCAGTTCTTC
NA	TRBV6-4	TRBJ2-1	NA	CASSDSALRAFNEQFF	TGTGCCAGCAGTGACTCAGCCCTGAGGGCGTTCAATGAGCAGTTCTTC
TRBD1	TRBV9	TRBJ1-2	NA	CASSVGTGSFYGYTF	TGTGCCAGCAGCGTTGGGACAGGGAGTTTCTATGGCTACACCTTC
TRBD1	TRBV6-1	TRBJ2-3	NA	CASSVSMDRGTDTQYF	TGTGCTAGCAGTGTTAGTATGGACAGGGGAACAGATACGCAGTATTTT
NA	TRBV7-9	TRBJ1-2	NA	CASSFRGGQMDYGYTF	TGTGCCAGCAGCTTCCGGGGAGGCCAGATGGACTATGGCTACACCTTC
NA	TRBV7-9	TRBJ2-7	NA	CASSPRRTGSPYEQYF	TGTGCCAGCAGTCCTCGCAGAACAGGGTCTCCCTACGAGCAGTACTTC
NA	TRBV18	TRBJ2-7	once	CASSPPPGGNEQYF	TGTGCCAGCTCACCACCGCCGGGGGGCAACGAGCAGTACTTC
TRBD2	TRBV5-1	TRBJ2-7	NA	CASSLVRGGASGSSYEQYF	TGCGCCAGCAGCTTGGTTCGCGGGGGGGCGTCAGGGAGCTCCTACGAGCAGTACTTC